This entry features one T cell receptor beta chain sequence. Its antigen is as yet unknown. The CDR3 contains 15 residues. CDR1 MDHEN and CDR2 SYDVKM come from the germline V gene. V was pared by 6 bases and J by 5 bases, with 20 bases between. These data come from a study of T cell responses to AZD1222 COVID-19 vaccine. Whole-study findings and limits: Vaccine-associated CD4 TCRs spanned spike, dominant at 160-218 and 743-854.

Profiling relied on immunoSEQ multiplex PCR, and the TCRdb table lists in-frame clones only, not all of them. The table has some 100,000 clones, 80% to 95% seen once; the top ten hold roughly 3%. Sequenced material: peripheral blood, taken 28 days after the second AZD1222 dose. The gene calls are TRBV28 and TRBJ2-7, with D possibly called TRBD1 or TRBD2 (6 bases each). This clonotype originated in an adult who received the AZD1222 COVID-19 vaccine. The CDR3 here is CASRRGGTSGHEQYF. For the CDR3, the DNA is TGTGCCAGCAGGCGGGGCGGGACATCGGGCCACGAGCAGTACTTC.